The T cell receptor beta chain under discussion was sequenced for a study of control samples from healthy donors and cancer patients. The V and J ends lost 4 bases and 5 bases, in that order; junction bases with no gene match: 5. Germline loops: CDR1 SQVTM, CDR2 ANQGSEA. This CDR3 is built from 13 residues. TCRdb's table, derived via immunoSEQ multiplex PCR, lists solely in-frame clones and lacks some. The repertoire holds under 150,000 clones, with around 90% as singletons. The material sequenced was blood. V is TRBV29-1 and J is TRBJ1-2, with TRBD1 matching 9 bases. This receptor was obtained from a woman in her sixties or seventies in good health. The CDR3 nucleotides read TGCAGCGTTGTGATCGGGACAGGGTATGGCTACACCTTC. Translation: CSVVIGTGYGYTF.